The rows below give T cell receptor beta chains drawn from one sample of a study of beta chain features in type 1 diabetes. The data were produced by immunoSEQ multiplex PCR, yet TCRdb's version contains in-frame clones alone and is incomplete. The sample comprises 450,000 to 600,000 clones, approximately 30% of which are singletons, and almost 0.065% rests with the top ten. Sequencing input: naive CD4+ T cells from blood. The receptors derive from a man aged 18 to 29 in good health. The CDR3 runs from the conserved cysteine through the conserved F or W. The D gene is left open where the match is weak. Part of the rows lack a size; the others show once, few, many or a class for expanded clones.

>.|TRBJ2-7|TRBV10-3|.
TGTGCCATCAGTGAACGGGATTCTCCCTACGAGCAGTACTTC
CAISERDSPYEQYF
>.|TRBJ2-1|TRBV7-2|.
TGTGCCAGCAGCTTAGAACCCTCCTACAATGAGCAGTTCTTC
CASSLEPSYNEQFF
>TRBD1|TRBJ1-2|TRBV2|few
TGTGCCAGCACCATGGCCGGGACAGTCGGCTACACCTTC
CASTMAGTVGYTF
>.|TRBJ2-1|TRBV29-1|few
TGCAGCGTTGAAGCCGCGAGGCCCTCCTACAATGAGCAGTTCTTC
CSVEAARPSYNEQFF
>.|TRBJ1-5|TRBV30|few
TGTGCCTGGAGTGTGTCCGGGTCGAACCAGCCCCAGCATTTT
CAWSVSGSNQPQHF
>.|TRBJ2-1|TRBV13|.
TGTGCCAGCAGCTGGGGACTGGATCGCAATGAGCAGTTCTTC
CASSWGLDRNEQFF
>.|TRBJ1-5|TRBV30|.
TGTGCCTGGAGCGGTGGTGACAGGAGCAATCAGCCCCAGCATTTT
CAWSGGDRSNQPQHF
>.|TRBJ1-5|TRBV5-1|.
TGCGCCAGCAGCTTGGGCCTCAACCCCAATCAGCCCCAGCATTTT
CASSLGLNPNQPQHF
>.|TRBJ2-1|TRBV7-8|.
TGTGCCAGCAGCTTATTGATAGAGGATGAGCAGTTCTTC
CASSLLIEDEQFF
>.|TRBJ1-2|TRBV28|.
TGTGCCAGCAGTGACCAGACAGGCGGCTTCTATGGCTACACCTTC
CASSDQTGGFYGYTF
>TRBD1|TRBJ2-7|TRBV7-2|once
TGTGCCAGCAGCTGGACAGGTAGGAACGAGCAGTACTTC
CASSWTGRNEQYF
>TRBD2|TRBJ2-1|TRBV7-2|few
TGTGCCAGCTCCTTAGCGGGACGCAATGAGCAGTTCTTC
CASSLAGRNEQFF
>TRBD2|TRBJ2-7|TRBV4-3|few
TGCGCCAGCAGCCAGGGAATAGGACTAGCGGGAGAGTTCGAGCAGTACTTC
CASSQGIGLAGEFEQYF
>TRBD1|TRBJ2-3|TRBV25-1|.
TGTGCCAGCAGTGAATTTCCGGGACAGGGATCAGATACGCAGTATTTT
CASSEFPGQGSDTQYF
>.|TRBJ2-2|TRBV5-4|.
TGTGCCAGCAGCGCGGTATGGCAGGGCGGCACCGGGGAGCTGTTTTTT
CASSAVWQGGTGELFF
>.|TRBJ2-3|TRBV5-1|few
TGCGCCAGCAGCAGCAACAGGGAAGATACGCAGTATTTT
CASSSNREDTQYF
>TRBD2|TRBJ2-7|TRBV30|.
TGTGCCTGGAGTGTAAGAGGACTAGCGGGGTACGAGCAGTACTTC
CAWSVRGLAGYEQYF
>TRBD2|TRBJ2-1|TRBV25-1|few
TGTGCCAGCAGTCCTATCTCAGGTAGCGGGGGGTACAATGAGCAGTTCTTC
CASSPISGSGGYNEQFF
>TRBD1|TRBJ2-7|TRBV19|few
TGTGCCAGTAGGGACAGGGGGGCCTACGAGCAGTACTTC
CASRDRGAYEQYF
>.|TRBJ2-7|TRBV7-6|few
TGTGCCAGCAGCTGGGCGTACTCCTACGAGCAGTACTTC
CASSWAYSYEQYF
>TRBD2|TRBJ2-3|TRBV25-1|.
TGTGCCAGCTCTCCCGGGACTAGCGGGAGAGCAGATACGCAGTATTTT
CASSPGTSGRADTQYF
>.|TRBJ2-1|TRBV9|few
TGTGCCAGCAGCCCCGTGTCCCTTTACAATGAGCAGTTCTTC
CASSPVSLYNEQFF
>.|TRBJ2-5|TRBV6-1|few
TGTGCCAGCAGTGAGATTCCCGCAGAGACCCAGTACTTC
CASSEIPAETQYF